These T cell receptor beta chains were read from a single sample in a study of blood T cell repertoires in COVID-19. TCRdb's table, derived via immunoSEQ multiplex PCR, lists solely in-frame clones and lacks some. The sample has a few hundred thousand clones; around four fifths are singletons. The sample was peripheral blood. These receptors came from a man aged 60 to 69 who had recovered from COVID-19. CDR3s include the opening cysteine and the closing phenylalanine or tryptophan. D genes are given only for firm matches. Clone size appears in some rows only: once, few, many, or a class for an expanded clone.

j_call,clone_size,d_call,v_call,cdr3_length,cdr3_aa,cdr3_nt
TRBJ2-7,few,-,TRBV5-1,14,CASSLATVAYEQYF,TGCGCCAGCAGCTTAGCGACAGTAGCCTACGAGCAGTACTTC
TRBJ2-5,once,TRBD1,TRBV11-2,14,CASSSKTGAKTQYF,TGTGCCAGCAGCTCGAAGACAGGGGCCAAGACCCAGTACTTC
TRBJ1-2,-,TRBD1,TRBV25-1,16,CASSEWGTGRIYGYTF,TGTGCCAGCAGTGAATGGGGGACAGGGAGGATCTATGGCTACACCTTC
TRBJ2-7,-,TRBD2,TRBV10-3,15,CAISDASGRSYEQYF,TGTGCCATCAGTGACGCTAGCGGGCGCTCCTACGAGCAGTACTTC
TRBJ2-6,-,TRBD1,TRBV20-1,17,CSASPGTGTSGANVLTF,TGCAGTGCTAGTCCCGGGACAGGGACCAGTGGGGCCAACGTCCTGACTTTC
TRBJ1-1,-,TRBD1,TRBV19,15,CASSIRQGSGTEAFF,TGTGCCAGTAGTATTCGACAGGGTTCCGGCACTGAAGCTTTCTTT
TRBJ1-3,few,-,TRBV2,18,CASSRTGTTLSSGNTIYF,TGTGCCAGCAGTCGAACCGGGACAACTCTCTCCTCTGGAAACACCATATATTTT
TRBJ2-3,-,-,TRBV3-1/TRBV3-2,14,CASSLDLATDTQYF,TGTGCCAGCAGCCTGGACTTAGCCACAGATACGCAGTATTTT
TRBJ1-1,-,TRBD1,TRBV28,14,CASREGTGGTEAFF,TGTGCCAGCAGGGAGGGGACAGGGGGGACTGAAGCTTTCTTT
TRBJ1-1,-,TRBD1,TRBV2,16,CASTPGWDSPNTEAFF,TGTGCCAGCACCCCCGGATGGGACAGCCCGAACACTGAAGCTTTCTTT
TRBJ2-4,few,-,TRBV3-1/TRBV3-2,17,CASSQAPQGRSQNIQYF,TGTGCCAGCAGCCAAGCCCCTCAGGGTCGGTCCCAAAACATTCAGTACTTC
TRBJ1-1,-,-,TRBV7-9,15,CASSLDAGANTEAFF,TGTGCCAGCAGCTTAGATGCAGGGGCGAACACTGAAGCTTTCTTT
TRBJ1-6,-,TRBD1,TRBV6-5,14,CASSVAGGLRRLHF,TGTGCCAGCAGCGTAGCAGGGGGGCTCCGACGCCTCCACTTT
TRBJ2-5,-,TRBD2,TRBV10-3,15,CAISAAGGPGETQYF,TGTGCCATCAGTGCAGCGGGAGGGCCGGGGGAGACCCAGTACTTC
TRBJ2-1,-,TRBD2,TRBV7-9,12,CATLGGGQEQFF,TGTGCCACCCTTGGCGGGGGGCAGGAGCAGTTCTTC
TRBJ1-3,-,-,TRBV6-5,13,CASRSGFGNTIYF,TGTGCCAGCAGGTCAGGGTTCGGAAACACCATATATTTT
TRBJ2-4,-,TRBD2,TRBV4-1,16,CASSQGLAGVKNIQYF,TGCGCCAGCAGCCAAGGCCTAGCGGGGGTGAAAAACATTCAGTACTTC
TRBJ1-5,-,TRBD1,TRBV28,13,CASEQGIHQPQHF,TGTGCCAGCGAACAGGGGATTCATCAGCCCCAGCATTTT
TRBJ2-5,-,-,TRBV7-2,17,CASSVQPRGTMQETQYF,TGTGCCAGCAGCGTACAGCCCAGGGGCACAATGCAAGAGACCCAGTACTTC
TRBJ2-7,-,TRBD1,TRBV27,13,CASSSFNRGQQYF,TGTGCCAGCAGTTCATTCAACAGGGGACAGCAGTACTTC
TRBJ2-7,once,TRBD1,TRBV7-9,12,CASSSTGNEQYF,TGTGCCAGCAGTTCGACAGGGAACGAGCAGTACTTC
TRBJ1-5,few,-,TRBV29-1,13,CSVGGGGNQPQHF,TGCAGCGTTGGGGGGGGCGGCAATCAGCCCCAGCATTTT
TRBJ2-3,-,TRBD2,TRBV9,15,CASSVGGGASDTQYF,TGTGCCAGCAGCGTGGGCGGGGGGGCTTCAGATACGCAGTATTTT
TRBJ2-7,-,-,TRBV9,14,CASSRVEGSYEQYF,TGTGCCAGCAGCCGGGTCGAGGGCTCCTACGAGCAGTACTTC
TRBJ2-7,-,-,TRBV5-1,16,CASSLEVTGISYEQYF,TGCGCCAGCAGCTTAGAGGTGACAGGCATATCCTACGAGCAGTACTTC
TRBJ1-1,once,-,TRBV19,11,CASRRVGVAFF,TGTGCCAGTAGACGTGTGGGAGTAGCTTTCTTT
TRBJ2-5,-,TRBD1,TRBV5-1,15,CASSLGTGNKETQYF,TGCGCCAGCAGCTTGGGGACAGGGAATAAAGAGACCCAGTACTTC
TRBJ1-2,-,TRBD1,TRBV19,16,CASSIALGQGYYGYTF,TGTGCCAGTAGTATAGCATTAGGACAGGGCTACTATGGCTACACCTTC
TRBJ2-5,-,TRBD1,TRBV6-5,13,CASSQGQGRSQYF,TGTGCCAGCAGTCAGGGACAGGGAAGGTCCCAGTACTTC
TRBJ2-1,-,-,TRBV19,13,CASSIRHYNEQFF,TGTGCCAGTAGTATTCGACACTACAATGAGCAGTTCTTC
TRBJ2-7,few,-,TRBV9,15,CASSKTGTTTSEQYF,TGTGCCAGCAGCAAAACAGGGACGACTACCTCCGAGCAGTACTTC
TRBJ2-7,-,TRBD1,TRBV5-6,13,CASSSGTGREQYF,TGTGCCAGCAGCTCAGGGACAGGGAGGGAGCAGTACTTC
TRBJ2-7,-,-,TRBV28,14,CASSGGGIKYEQYF,TGTGCCAGCAGTGGAGGTGGGATTAAATACGAGCAGTACTTC
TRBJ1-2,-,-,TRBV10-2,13,CASSEAGNDGYTF,TGCGCCAGCAGTGAGGCAGGGAATGATGGCTACACCTTC
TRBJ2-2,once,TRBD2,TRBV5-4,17,CASRLASGGPVTGELFF,TGTGCCAGCAGATTGGCCAGCGGGGGGCCTGTTACCGGGGAGCTGTTTTTT
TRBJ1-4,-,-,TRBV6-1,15,CASSEVGTWGEKLFF,TGTGCCAGCAGTGAAGTCGGGACTTGGGGTGAAAAACTGTTTTTT
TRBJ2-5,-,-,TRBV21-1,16,CASSKAWTGDQETQYF,TGTGCCAGCAGCAAAGCGTGGACAGGGGACCAAGAGACCCAGTACTTC
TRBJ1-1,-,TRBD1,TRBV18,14,CASSLGGRATEAFF,TGTGCCAGCTCCCTAGGGGGCAGGGCCACTGAAGCTTTCTTT
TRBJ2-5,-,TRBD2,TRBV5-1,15,CASSLETSGQETQYF,TGCGCCAGCAGCTTGGAGACTAGCGGCCAAGAGACCCAGTACTTC
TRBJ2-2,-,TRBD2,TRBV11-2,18,CASSSGLAGGRPPGELFF,TGTGCCAGCAGCTCCGGACTAGCGGGAGGGCGTCCCCCCGGGGAGCTGTTTTTT
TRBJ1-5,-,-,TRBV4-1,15,CASSREGQRNQPQHF,TGCGCCAGCAGCCGGGAAGGACAACGGAATCAGCCCCAGCATTTT
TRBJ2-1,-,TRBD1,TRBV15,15,CATSRAGTGANEQFF,TGTGCCACCAGCAGAGCCGGGACAGGGGCCAATGAGCAGTTCTTC
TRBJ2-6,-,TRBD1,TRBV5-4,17,CASSLDRGGSGANVLTF,TGTGCCAGCAGCTTGGACAGGGGTGGCTCTGGGGCCAACGTCCTGACTTTC
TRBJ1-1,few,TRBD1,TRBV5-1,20,CASSSGLWTTGQGPGTEAFF,TGCGCCAGCAGCTCGGGGCTATGGACCACTGGACAGGGTCCGGGCACTGAAGCTTTCTTT
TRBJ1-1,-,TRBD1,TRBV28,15,CASNPSGQGVTEAFF,TGTGCCAGCAACCCCTCGGGACAGGGTGTTACTGAAGCTTTCTTT
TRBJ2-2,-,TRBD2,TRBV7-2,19,CASSPPPGLAKSNTGELFF,TGTGCCAGCAGCCCCCCACCGGGACTAGCGAAATCAAACACCGGGGAGCTGTTTTTT
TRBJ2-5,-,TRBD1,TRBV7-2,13,CASSWGTVETQYF,TGTGCCAGCAGCTGGGGGACAGTCGAGACCCAGTACTTC
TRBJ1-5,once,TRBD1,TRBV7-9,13,CASSTGANQPQHF,TGTGCCAGCAGTACAGGGGCCAATCAGCCCCAGCATTTT
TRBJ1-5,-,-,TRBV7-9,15,CASSLGGGYNQPQHF,TGTGCCAGCAGCTTAGGAGGCGGCTACAATCAGCCCCAGCATTTT